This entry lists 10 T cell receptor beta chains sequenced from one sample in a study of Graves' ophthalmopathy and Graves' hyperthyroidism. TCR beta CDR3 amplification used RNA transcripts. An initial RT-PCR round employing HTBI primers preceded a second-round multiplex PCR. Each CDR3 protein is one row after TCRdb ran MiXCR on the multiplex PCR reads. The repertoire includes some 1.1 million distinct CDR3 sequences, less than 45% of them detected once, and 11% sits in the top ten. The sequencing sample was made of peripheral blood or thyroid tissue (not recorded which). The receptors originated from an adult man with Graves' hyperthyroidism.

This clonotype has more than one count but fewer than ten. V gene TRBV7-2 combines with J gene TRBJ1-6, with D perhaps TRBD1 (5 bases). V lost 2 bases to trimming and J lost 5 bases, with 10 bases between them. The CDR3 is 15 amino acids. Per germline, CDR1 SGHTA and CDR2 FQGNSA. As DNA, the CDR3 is TGTGCCAGCAGCTTAATTGACAGAGATAATTCACCCCTCCACTTT. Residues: CASSLIDRDNSPLHF. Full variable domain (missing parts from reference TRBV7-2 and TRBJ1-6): GAGVSQSPSNKVTEKGKDVELRCDPISGHTALYWYRQSLGQGLEFLIYFQGNSAPDKSGLPSDRFSAERTGGSVSTLTIQRTQQEDSAVYLCASSLIDRDNSPLHFGNGTRLTVT.

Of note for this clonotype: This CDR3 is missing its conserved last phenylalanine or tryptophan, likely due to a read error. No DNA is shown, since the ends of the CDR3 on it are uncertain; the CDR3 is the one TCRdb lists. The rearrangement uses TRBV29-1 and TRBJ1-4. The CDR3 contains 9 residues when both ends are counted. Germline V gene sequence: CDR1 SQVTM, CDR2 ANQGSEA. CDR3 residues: CSVEESGAN.

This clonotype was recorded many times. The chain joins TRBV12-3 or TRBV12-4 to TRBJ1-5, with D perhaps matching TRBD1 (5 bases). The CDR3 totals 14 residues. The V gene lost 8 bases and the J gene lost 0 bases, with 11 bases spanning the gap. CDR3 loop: CASARGVSNQPQHF. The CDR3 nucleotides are TGTGCCAGCGCAAGGGGAGTTAGCAATCAGCCCCAGCATTTT.

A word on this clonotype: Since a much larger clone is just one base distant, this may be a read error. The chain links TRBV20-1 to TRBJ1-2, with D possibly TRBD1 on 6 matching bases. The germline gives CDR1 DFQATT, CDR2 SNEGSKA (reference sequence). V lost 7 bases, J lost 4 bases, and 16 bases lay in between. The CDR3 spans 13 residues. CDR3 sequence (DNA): TGCAGTGTTGGGGGACAATGGAGCTATGGCTACACCTTC. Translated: CSVGGQWSYGYTF.

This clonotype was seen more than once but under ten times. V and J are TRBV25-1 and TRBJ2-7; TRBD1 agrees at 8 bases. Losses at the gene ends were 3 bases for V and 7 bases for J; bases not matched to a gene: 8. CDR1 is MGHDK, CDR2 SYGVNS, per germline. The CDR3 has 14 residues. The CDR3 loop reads CASSERGQVREQYF. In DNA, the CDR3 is TGTGCCAGCAGTGAGAGGGGACAGGTTCGGGAGCAGTACTTC.

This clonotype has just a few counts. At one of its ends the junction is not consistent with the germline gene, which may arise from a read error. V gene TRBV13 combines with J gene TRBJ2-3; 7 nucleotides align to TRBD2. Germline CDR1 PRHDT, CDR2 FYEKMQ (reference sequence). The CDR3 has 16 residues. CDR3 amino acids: CASSSGLGGSTDTQYF. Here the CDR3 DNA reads TGCGCCAGCAGCTCAGGACTAGGCGGGAGCACAGATACGCAGTATTTT. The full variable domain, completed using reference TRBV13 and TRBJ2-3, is AAGVIQSPRHLIKEKRETATLKCYPIPRHDTVYWYQQGPGQDPQFLISFYEKMQSDKGSIPDRFSAQQFSDYHSELNMSSLELGDSALYFCASSSGLGGSTDTQYFGPGTRLTVL.

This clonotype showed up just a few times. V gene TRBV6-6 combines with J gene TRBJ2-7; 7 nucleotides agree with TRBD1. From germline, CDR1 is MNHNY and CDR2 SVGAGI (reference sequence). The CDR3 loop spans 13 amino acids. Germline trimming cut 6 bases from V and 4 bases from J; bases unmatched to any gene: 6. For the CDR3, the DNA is TGTGCCAGCAGCGACGAGACAGGGTACGAGCAGTACTTC. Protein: CASSDETGYEQYF.

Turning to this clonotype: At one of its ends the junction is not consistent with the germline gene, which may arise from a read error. This CDR3 is CAVSEARGQDQPQHF. In DNA, the CDR3 is TGTGCCGTCAGTGAGGCCAGGGGGCAAGATCAGCCCCAGCATTTT. The chain couples TRBV10-3 to TRBJ1-5, with 8 bases matching TRBD1. The CDR3 extends over 15 amino acids. Germline V gene sequence: CDR1 ENHRY, CDR2 SYGVKD.

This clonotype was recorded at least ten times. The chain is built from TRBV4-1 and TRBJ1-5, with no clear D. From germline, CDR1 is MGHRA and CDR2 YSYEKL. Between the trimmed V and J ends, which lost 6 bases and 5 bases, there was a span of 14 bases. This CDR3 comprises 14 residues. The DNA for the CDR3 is TGCGCCAGCAGTATAGACGGGTATGATCAGCCCCAGCATTTT. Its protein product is CASSIDGYDQPQHF.

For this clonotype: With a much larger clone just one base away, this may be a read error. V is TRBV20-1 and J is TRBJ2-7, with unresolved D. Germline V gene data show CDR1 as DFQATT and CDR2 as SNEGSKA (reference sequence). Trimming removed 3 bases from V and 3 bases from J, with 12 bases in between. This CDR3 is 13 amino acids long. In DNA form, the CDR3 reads TGCAGTGCTAGTGGGCACGCCTACTACGAGCAGTACTTC. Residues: CSASGHAYYEQYF.